These 14 T cell receptor beta chains came from one sample sequenced in a study of blood T cell repertoires in COVID-19. Profiled with immunoSEQ multiplex PCR; TCRdb holds only in-frame clones, not every one. The data hold around 150,000 clones, with about 81% observed a single time. Sequencing was done on a sample of peripheral blood. These receptors were taken from a human donor in a cohort sampled during active COVID-19.

The gene calls are TRBV7-3 and TRBJ2-1; 7 bases fit TRBD1. Germline V gene sequence: CDR1 SGHTA, CDR2 FQGTGA. Trimming at V came to 0 bases and at J to 6 bases, leaving 2 bases not matched to a gene. The CDR3 has 14 residues. In DNA, the CDR3 is TGTGCCAGCAGCTTAACCCGGGACAGCAATGAGCAGTTCTTC. It codes for CASSLTRDSNEQFF.

The rearrangement uses TRBV5-1 and TRBJ2-7; 9 bases map to TRBD1. The germline V gene has CDR1 SGHRS and CDR2 YFSETQ. The length of the CDR3 is 15 residues. Losses at the gene ends were 5 bases for V and 4 bases for J; bases not matched to a gene: 10. The CDR3: CASSFRTGVIYEQYF. In DNA form, the CDR3 reads TGCGCCAGCAGTTTTCGGACAGGGGTTATATACGAGCAGTACTTC.

J is TRBJ2-7 and V is TRBV6-5, with TRBD1 matching 8 bases. CDR1 is MNHEY, CDR2 SVGAGI, per germline. V shed 11 bases, J shed 3 bases, and the junction held 6 bases outside the gene matches. The CDR3 has 12 residues. This CDR3 reads CASGQVFYEQYF. In DNA form, the CDR3 reads TGTGCCTCGGGACAGGTCTTCTACGAGCAGTACTTC.

The genes are TRBV7-8 and TRBJ2-7, with D hard to call. The CDR3 length is 15 residues. Germline V CDR1 and CDR2: SGHVS, FQNEAQ. V dropped 2 bases and J dropped 0 bases, with 11 bases sitting between them. This CDR3 reads CASSLQSSSSYEQYF. DNA for the CDR3: TGTGCCAGCAGCTTACAATCGAGTAGCTCCTACGAGCAGTACTTC.

The genes are TRBV10-1 and TRBJ2-3, with 7 bases identical to TRBD2. The V gene end was trimmed by 2 bases and the J gene end by 1 base; junction bases not matched to a gene: 0. Germline loops: CDR1 WNHNN, CDR2 SYGVQD (reference sequence). This CDR3 has 14 residues. CDR3 sequence (DNA): TGCGCCAGCAGTGAGAGCGGGGGCACAGATACGCAGTATTTT. Translating gives CASSESGGTDTQYF.

With respect to this clone: With a much larger clone just one base away, this may be a read error. The chain is built from TRBV7-8 and TRBJ2-7; 8 nucleotides match TRBD2. Looked up from germline, CDR1 is SGHVS and CDR2 is FQNEAQ. The CDR3 extends over 15 amino acids. With 5 bases clipped from V and 2 bases from J, the junction kept 8 bases outside the gene matches. CDR3 amino acids: CASSPHRLAPYEQYF. The DNA for the CDR3 is TGTGCCAGCAGCCCCCACCGACTAGCGCCCTACGAGCAGTACTTC.

V and J are TRBV5-1 and TRBJ2-7, with D maybe TRBD2 (5 bases). Trimming shortened V by 10 bases and J by 4 bases, and 21 bases separated the two germline ends. This CDR3 region has 14 residues. Germline CDR1 is SGHRS and CDR2 is YFSETQ. The CDR3 sequence: CASADYGSAYEQYF. The DNA for the CDR3 is TGCGCCTCGGCAGACTACGGATCGGCTTACGAGCAGTACTTC.

The gene calls are TRBV2 and TRBJ1-2, with 8 bases aligning to TRBD1. J lost 4 bases, V lost 3 bases, and 7 bases had no gene match. CDR1 is SNHLY, CDR2 FYNNEI, per germline. CDR3 size: 15 residues. The CDR3 here is CASSEPRGQAYGYTF. For the CDR3, the DNA is TGTGCCAGCAGTGAGCCTAGGGGACAGGCCTATGGCTACACCTTC. The full variable domain, completed using reference TRBV2 and TRBJ1-2, is EPEVTQTPSHQVTQMGQEVILRCVPISNHLYFYWYRQILGQKVEFLVSFYNNEISEKSEIFDDQFSVERPDGSNFTLKIRSTKLEDSAMYFCASSEPRGQAYGYTFGSGTRLTVV.

The V gene is TRBV19, the J gene TRBJ2-7, with D unclear. Trimming pared 6 bases from V and 4 bases from J, leaving 22 bases between. The CDR3 covers 16 residues. CDR1 is LNHDA and CDR2 is SQIVND in the germline V gene (reference sequence). This CDR3 is CASSPAWLDGVYEQYF. CDR3 nucleotides: TGTGCCAGTAGCCCCGCCTGGCTGGATGGAGTATACGAGCAGTACTTC. Full variable domain (rest looked up from reference TRBV19 and TRBJ2-7): DGGITQSPKYLFRKEGQNVTLSCEQNLNHDAMYWYRQDPGQGLRLIYYSQIVNDFQKGDIAEGYSVSREKKESFPLTVTSAQKNPTAFYLCASSPAWLDGVYEQYFGPGTRLTVT.

The chain has TRBV27 and TRBJ2-5; D possibly corresponds to TRBD2 (6 bases). Trimming removed 6 bases from V and 5 bases from J, with 13 bases in between. This CDR3 has 13 residues. Germline CDR1 MNHEY, CDR2 SMNVEV (reference sequence). For the CDR3, the DNA is TGTGCCAGCAGAATAGGAGGGACGGAGACCCAGTACTTC. Translation gives CASRIGGTETQYF.

This rearrangement joins TRBV23-1 to TRBJ2-2; 13 bases are a match to TRBD2. TRBV23-1 is treated as an ORF (open reading frame) with a function not yet certain. The CDR3 has 17 residues. V shed 7 bases and J 5 bases; nucleotides not matched to a gene: 10. The CDR3 DNA is TGCGCCAGCACCCAAGGGAAGACTAGCGGGGGGACCGGGGAGCTGTTTTTT. This sequence encodes CASTQGKTSGGTGELFF.

This chain joins TRBV13 and TRBJ2-1, with TRBD2 as a possible D gene (5 bases). Trimming stripped 5 bases from V and 4 bases from J, with 12 bases between. The CDR3 is made up of 14 amino acids. Germline lookup yields CDR1 PRHDT and CDR2 FYEKMQ (reference sequence). DNA for the CDR3: TGTGCCAGCAGCCCCGCCCGGGAATACAATGAGCAGTTCTTC. It encodes CASSPAREYNEQFF.

This clone was found once. The chain links TRBV7-9 to TRBJ1-2; D is unresolved. Germline CDR1 SEHNR, CDR2 FQNEAQ (reference sequence). The length of the CDR3 is 15 residues. V was trimmed by 4 bases and J by 1 base, leaving 13 bases between them. In nucleotides, the CDR3 is TGTGCCAGCAGCTCCGGCGGCACGCGTAACTATGGCTACACCTTC. Its protein is CASSSGGTRNYGYTF.

The chain links TRBV29-1 to TRBJ2-3, with D uncertain. The CDR3 covers 16 residues. Germline V gene data show CDR1 as SQVTM and CDR2 as ANQGSEA. V dropped 7 bases and J dropped 0 bases, with 20 bases sitting between them. The CDR3 reads CSAAGGRSISTDTQYF. CDR3 DNA: TGCAGCGCCGCCGGCGGCCGCTCGATTAGCACAGATACGCAGTATTTT.